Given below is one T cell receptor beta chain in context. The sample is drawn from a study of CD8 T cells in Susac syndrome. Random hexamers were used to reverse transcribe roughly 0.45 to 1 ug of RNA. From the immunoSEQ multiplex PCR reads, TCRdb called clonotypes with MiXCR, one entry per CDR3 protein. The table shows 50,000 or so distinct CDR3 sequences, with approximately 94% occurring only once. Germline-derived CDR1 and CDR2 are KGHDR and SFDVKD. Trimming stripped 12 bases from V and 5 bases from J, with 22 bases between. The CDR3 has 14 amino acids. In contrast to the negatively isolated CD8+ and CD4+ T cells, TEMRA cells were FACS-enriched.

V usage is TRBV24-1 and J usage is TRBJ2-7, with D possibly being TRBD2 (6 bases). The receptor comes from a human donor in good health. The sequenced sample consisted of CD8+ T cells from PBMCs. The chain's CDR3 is CASPLYLALHEQYF. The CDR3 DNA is TGTGCCTCCCCTTTGTACCTAGCGCTCCACGAGCAGTACTTC.